This T cell receptor (beta chain) was found in a study of OX40 agonist ivuxolimab in advanced cancers. A note on the overall study: Ivuxolimab, which targeted the costimulatory receptor OX40 (CD134), was an agonistic, fully human IgG2 monoclonal antibody. Intravenous ivuxolimab was administered to patients every 2 weeks at six dose levels: 0.01, 0.1, 0.3, 1.5, 3 and 10 mg/kg. Of the roughly 51 dose-escalation patients, hepatocellular carcinoma was present in 19, melanoma in approximately 15, renal cell carcinoma in 9 and head and neck cancer in 9. The dose-escalation cohort was 82.7% male with a mean age of about 60 years, ranging from about 20 to 80. Prior anti-PD-1, anti-PD-L1 or anti-CTLA-4 therapy was permitted, and checkpoint inhibitors had been received by about 36% of dose-escalation patients. Partial responses were achieved by three dose-escalation patients, of whom one had hepatocellular carcinoma and two had cutaneous melanoma. The purpose of peripheral TCRbeta sequencing was to test whether ivuxolimab changed TCR sequence diversity and led to clonal T-cell expansion. The monotherapy dose-escalation portion (N of about 49 patients) of the phase I ivuxolimab trial is reported in the paper. Overall study results and their limits: Antigen specificity was not determined for the clonally expanded peripheral T cells. After ivuxolimab, expanded clones were on average more numerous among CD8+ T cells than among CD4+ T cells. In partial responders in the 0.1-3.0 mg/kg groups, normalized peripheral clonal expansion was found to be among the lowest, especially among CD8+ T cells. Clonal expansion of both CD4+ and CD8+ blood T cells was observed from baseline to week 6 at doses 0.1 to 3.0 mg/kg. Low levels of normalized T-cell clonal expansion were also seen in some nonresponding patients.

The CDR3 has 18 amino acids, counting the end cysteine and phenylalanine. Only the CDR3 DNA is retained, 54 bases long and in frame from the first base. V loses 5 bases at its end and J loses 4 bases; junction bases beyond the gene matches: 19. Reading the germline V gene (reference sequence) gives CDR1 SGHNT and CDR2 YYREEE. Of note for this clone: Its binding antigen is unknown. No per-base quality is available; no much larger clone lies one base away.

For sequencing of the TCRbeta CDR3 region, genomic DNA was extracted from the sorted cells. The immunoSEQ Assay was used to sequence the TCRbeta CDR3 regions. TCRdb stores this immuneACCESS table with in-frame sequences only. Part of the clones is absent; in the studies checked, under half of the shortfall reflects unresolved V genes, and no reason is known for the rest. This sample holds approximately 48,000 clones; around 77% were observed only once. The top ten hold 2% of the sample. The trial excluded patients who had a history of autoimmune disease or were on systemic immunosuppression. Peripheral blood for TCR sequencing was collected from all dose cohorts at baseline, on cycle 4 day 1, and on cycle 7 day 1. The samples were drawn from a first-in-human, open-label, multicenter phase I dose-escalation trial of ivuxolimab. Adults with locally advanced or metastatic head and neck squamous cell, hepatocellular, melanoma or renal cell carcinoma were enrolled in the trial. Before TCR sequencing, CD4+ T cells and CD8+ T cells from peripheral blood were sorted into separate populations.

The chain is assembled from TRBV5-4 and TRBJ1-2, with 8 bases matching TRBD1. The sample consisted of CD4+ or CD8+ T cells sorted from blood, taken in a trial of the OX40 agonist ivuxolimab. This clonotype originated in an adult with an advanced solid tumor such as melanoma, head and neck, liver or kidney cancer. The nucleotide sequence reads TGTGCCAGCAGATCTGACGGGGGACAGGCCCCTTCTACCTATGGCTACACCTTC. Translated, this is CASRSDGGQAPSTYGYTF.